The source of this TCR beta chain is a study of radiotherapy plus CTLA-4 blockade in lung cancer. The assay was immunoSEQ multiplex PCR, and TCRdb's table has in-frame clones only and misses some. This sample yields roughly 98,000 clones, of which more than 75% are seen a single time; around 3% belongs to the top ten. This CDR3 is 15 amino acids long. Trimming removed 2 bases at V and 0 bases at J, with 14 bases between. CDR1 and CDR2 from the germline V gene are SQVTM and ANQGSEA. This chain connects TRBV29-1 to TRBJ2-7, with D tentatively TRBD1 (5 bases). The sample here was peripheral blood, taken from a patient treated with radiotherapy plus ipilimumab. The clonotype originates from a human donor with non-small cell lung cancer who had a partial response to radiotherapy plus ipilimumab. CDR3 sequence: CSVERGSSGSYEQYF. The CDR3 bases are TGCAGCGTTGAAAGGGGTTCTTCAGGCTCCTACGAGCAGTACTTC.